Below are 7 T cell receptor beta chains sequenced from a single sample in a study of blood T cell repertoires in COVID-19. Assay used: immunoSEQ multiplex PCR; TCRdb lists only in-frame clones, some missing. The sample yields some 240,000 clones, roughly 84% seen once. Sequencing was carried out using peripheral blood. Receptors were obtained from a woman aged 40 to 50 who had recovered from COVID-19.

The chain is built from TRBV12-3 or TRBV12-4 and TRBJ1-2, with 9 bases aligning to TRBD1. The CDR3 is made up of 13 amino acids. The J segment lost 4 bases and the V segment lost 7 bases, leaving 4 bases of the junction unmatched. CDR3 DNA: TGTGCCAGCAAATTGACAGGGGGCTATGGCTACACCTTC. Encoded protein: CASKLTGGYGYTF.

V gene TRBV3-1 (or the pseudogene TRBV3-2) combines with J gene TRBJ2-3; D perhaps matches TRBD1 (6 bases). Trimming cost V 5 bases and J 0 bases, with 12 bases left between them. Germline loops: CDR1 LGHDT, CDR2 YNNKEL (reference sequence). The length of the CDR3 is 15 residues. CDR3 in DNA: TGTGCCAGCAGCGGAGGACAGTCTAGCACAGATACGCAGTATTTT. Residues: CASSGGQSSTDTQYF.

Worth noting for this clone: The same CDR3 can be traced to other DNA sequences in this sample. This CDR3 is CASSQDRVGYGYTF. Written as DNA, the CDR3 is TGCGCCAGCAGCCAGGACAGGGTTGGCTATGGCTACACCTTC. The genes are TRBV4-3 and TRBJ1-2; 8 bases map to TRBD1. CDR1 and CDR2 from the germline V gene are LGHNA and YSLEER. The CDR3 is 14 amino acids. J gave up 4 bases and V 3 bases, and 4 bases lay outside the gene matches.

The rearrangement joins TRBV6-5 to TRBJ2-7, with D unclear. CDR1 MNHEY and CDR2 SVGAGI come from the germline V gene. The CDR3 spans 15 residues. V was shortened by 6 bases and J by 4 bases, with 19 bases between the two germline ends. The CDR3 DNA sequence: TGTGCCAGCAGGTTTGGAGACTTCAGCTGGTACGAGCAGTACTTC. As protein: CASRFGDFSWYEQYF.

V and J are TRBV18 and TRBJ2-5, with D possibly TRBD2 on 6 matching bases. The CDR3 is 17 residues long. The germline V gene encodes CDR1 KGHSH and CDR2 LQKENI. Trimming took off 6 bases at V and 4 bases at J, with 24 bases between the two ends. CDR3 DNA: TGTGCCAGCTCCCCTGCCGGGGGAACAGTATTATCAGAGACCCAGTACTTC. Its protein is CASSPAGGTVLSETQYF.

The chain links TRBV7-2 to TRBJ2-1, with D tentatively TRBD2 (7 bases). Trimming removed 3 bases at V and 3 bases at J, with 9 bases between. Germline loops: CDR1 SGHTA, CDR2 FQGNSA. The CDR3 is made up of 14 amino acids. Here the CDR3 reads CASSLRGGYNEQFF. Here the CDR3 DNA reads TGTGCCAGCAGCTTGAGGGGGGGCTACAATGAGCAGTTCTTC.

CDR3 loop: CATSDSGYEKLFF. The DNA of the CDR3 is TGTGCCACCAGTGATTCGGGGTATGAAAAACTGTTTTTT. V is TRBV24-1 and J is TRBJ1-4; D gene unclear. V lost 2 bases and J 6 bases, leaving 6 bases between the germline ends. Per germline, CDR1 KGHDR and CDR2 SFDVKD. CDR3 length equals 13 residues.